Below, 23 T cell receptor beta chains from the same sample are listed, as sequenced in a study. TCRdb analysed the 5' RACE reads with MiXCR anew, one entry per CDR3 protein. The repertoire includes 800 to 900 distinct CDR3 sequences, over 7.5% of them detected once, and 20% to 30% sits in the top ten. Sequencing was performed on total memory T cells from blood PBMCs. As for subset: transitional memory CD4+ T cells. These receptors were taken from a male donor with HIV.

This clonotype appeared a few times. The chain couples TRBV11-3 to TRBJ2-3; TRBD2 agrees at 13 bases. CDR1 is SGHNT and CDR2 is YENEEA in the germline V gene. The ends lost 5 bases at V and 0 bases at J; junction bases unmatched: 8. The CDR3 is made up of 18 amino acids. Here the CDR3 DNA reads TGTGCCAGCAGCCCAGGGACTAGCGGGGCCTCTAGCACAGATACGCAGTATTTT. This encodes CASSPGTSGASSTDTQYF.

The chain employs TRBV29-1 and TRBJ2-7, with D maybe TRBD1 (5 bases). The germline V gene has CDR1 SQVTM and CDR2 ANQGSEA. With 7 bases removed from V and 2 bases from J, the gap between germline ends came to 15 bases. The CDR3 sequence is 13 residues long. The CDR3 nucleotides are TGCAGCGCCATGGGCCAGGGAACCTACGAGCAGTACTTC. Translating gives CSAMGQGTYEQYF.

V is TRBV7-2 and J is TRBJ2-5; D uncertain. The CDR3 runs 14 residues. The V end lost 1 base, the J end lost 4 bases, and 10 bases lay between the germline ends. CDR1 is SGHTA, CDR2 FQGNSA, per germline. The CDR3 loop reads CASSLGTPGETQYF. CDR3 DNA: TGTGCCAGCAGCTTAGGAACTCCAGGAGAGACCCAGTACTTC.

The V call is TRBV5-6, the J call TRBJ2-7; 9 nucleotides agree with TRBD1. Trimming at V came to 5 bases and at J to 1 base, leaving 7 bases not matched to a gene. CDR3 size: 15 residues. CDR1 is SGHDT and CDR2 is YYEEEE in the germline V gene. CDR3 in DNA: TGTGCCAGCAGACCCGACAGGGGGAATTCCTACGAGCAGTACTTC. It codes for CASRPDRGNSYEQYF.

This clonotype occurred a few times. The chain carries TRBV15 and TRBJ2-1, with D possibly matching TRBD1 (7 bases). Germline V gene lookup returns CDR1 LNHNV and CDR2 YYDKDF (reference sequence). The CDR3 consists of 19 residues. V lost 0 bases, J lost 0 bases, and 18 bases lay in between. CDR3 protein: CATSRDQGVAGTSYNEQFF. Here the CDR3 DNA reads TGTGCCACCAGCAGAGATCAGGGGGTGGCGGGGACCTCCTACAATGAGCAGTTCTTC.

The chain has TRBV15 and TRBJ2-7; no reliable D call. The length of the CDR3 is 13 residues. Germline V CDR1 and CDR2: LNHNV, YYDKDF (reference sequence). With 1 base removed from V and 6 bases from J, the gap between germline ends came to 10 bases. Here the CDR3 reads CATSRVGIGEQYF. CDR3 DNA sequence: TGTGCCACCAGCAGAGTCGGAATCGGCGAGCAGTACTTC.

By its share, this clonotype is hyperexpanded (1% or more). In nucleotides, the CDR3 is TGTGCCAGCAGTGCACAGTCCTCTGGAAACACCATATATTTT. It is translated as CASSAQSSGNTIYF. The chain recombines TRBV2 with TRBJ1-3, with D unresolved. There are 14 residues in the CDR3. Trimming shortened V by 4 bases and J by 0 bases, and 7 bases separated the two germline ends. The germline gives CDR1 SNHLY, CDR2 FYNNEI.

The chain has TRBV4-1 and TRBJ1-1; D might be TRBD1 (5 bases). Germline CDR1 MGHRA, CDR2 YSYEKL. Trimming removed 0 bases from V and 10 bases from J, with 15 bases in between. The CDR3 consists of 14 residues. CDR3 coding DNA: TGCGCCAGCAGCCAAGATCGGGGCAGCTTAGGAGCTTTCTTT. It yields the protein CASSQDRGSLGAFF.

The CDR3 nucleotides read TGTGCCAGCAGCGTAGGGGGGCAGGTCAAGTACAATGAGCAGTTCTTC. It is translated as CASSVGGQVKYNEQFF. The chain couples TRBV9 to TRBJ2-1; D might be TRBD1 (6 bases). Trimming cost V 0 bases and J 4 bases, with 14 bases left between them. CDR1 is SGDLS and CDR2 is YYNGEE in the germline V gene. The CDR3 has 16 amino acids.

This clonotype is labeled large. The chain uses TRBV6-1 and TRBJ2-7, with 10 bases identical to TRBD2. Unmatched junction bases numbered 8, after V lost 6 bases and J lost 3 bases. The CDR3 consists of 15 residues. CDR1 MNHNS and CDR2 SASEGT come from the germline V gene. The CDR3 spells CASRGSGGANYEQYF. Here the CDR3 DNA reads TGTGCCAGCAGGGGGAGCGGGGGGGCGAACTACGAGCAGTACTTC.

This clonotype qualifies as large. This chain joins TRBV25-1 and TRBJ2-1; 10 bases match TRBD2. V gave up 4 bases and J gave up 6 bases; unmatched junction bases: 12. The CDR3 runs to 17 residues. Looked up from germline, CDR1 is MGHDK and CDR2 is SYGVNS. CDR3 sequence reads: CASSGRTSGALTNEQFF. The CDR3, as DNA: TGTGCCAGCAGTGGACGGACTAGCGGAGCCTTGACCAATGAGCAGTTCTTC.

This clonotype was seen a few times. The V and J genes are TRBV30 and TRBJ1-5; D ambiguous. Deletions cut 2 bases from V and 1 base from J, with 12 bases between. CDR3 length: 15 amino acids. The germline CDR1 and CDR2 sequences are GTSNPN and SVGIG (reference sequence). The CDR3: CAWSQKGWSNQPQHF. The DNA for the CDR3 is TGTGCCTGGAGTCAGAAGGGTTGGAGCAATCAGCCCCAGCATTTT.

This clonotype is classed as large (0.1 to 1%). The V call is TRBV30, the J call TRBJ1-6, with 7 nucleotides matching TRBD1. The CDR3 extends over 15 amino acids. V trimming: 2 bases; J trimming: 2 bases; junction bases outside the gene matches: 3. Germline V CDR1 and CDR2: GTSNPN, SVGIG (reference sequence). The CDR3 nucleotides read TGTGCCTGGAGTATTGACAGGGCCTATAATTCACCCCTCCACTTT. Translated, it gives CAWSIDRAYNSPLHF. The full variable domain, its missing parts supplied by reference TRBV30 and TRBJ1-6, is SQTIHQWPATLVQPVGSPLSLECTVEGTSNPNLYWYRQAAGRGLQLLFYSVGIGQISSEVPQNLSASRPQDRQFILSSKKLLLSDSGFYLCAWSIDRAYNSPLHFGNGTRLTVT.

Only a few counts were recorded for this clonotype. The V gene is TRBV6-2 or TRBV6-3, the J gene TRBJ1-3; D unresolved. This CDR3 comprises 15 residues. Germline V CDR1 and CDR2: MNHEY, SVGEGT. V was cut by 2 bases and J by 1 base, with 9 bases left in between. The CDR3 nucleotides are TGTGCCAGCAGTTACGGCAGGACTTCTGGAAACACCATATATTTT. It is translated as CASSYGRTSGNTIYF.

The genes are TRBV6-2 or TRBV6-3 and TRBJ1-1; TRBD1 is a possible D gene (6 bases). This CDR3 is built from 15 residues. Germline values: CDR1 MNHEY, CDR2 SVGEGT. V was pared by 4 bases and J by 1 base, with 13 bases between. CDR3 sequence (DNA): TGTGCCAGCAGTTCCTTGGGGGCGGCGAACACTGAAGCTTTCTTT. Translated, it gives CASSSLGAANTEAFF.

This clonotype appeared a few times. This chain connects TRBV5-6 to TRBJ2-7; no reliable D call. The CDR3 is 12 amino acids. From germline, CDR1 is SGHDT and CDR2 YYEEEE. V lost 0 bases and J 5 bases, leaving 6 bases between the germline ends. In nucleotides, the CDR3 is TGTGCCAGCAGCTTGGTTGGGGACGAGCAGTACTTC. It is translated as CASSLVGDEQYF.

This clonotype was counted only a few times. The gene calls are TRBV11-1 and TRBJ1-1; D may be TRBD1 (5 bases). Germline loops: CDR1 SGHAT, CDR2 FQDESV (reference sequence). Trimming shortened V by 4 bases and J by 11 bases, and 11 bases separated the two germline ends. This CDR3 comprises 11 residues. CDR3 sequence: CASSYGAEAFF. The CDR3 nucleotides are TGTGCCAGCAGCTACGGGGCAGAGGCTTTCTTT.

A few counts support this clonotype. V is TRBV12-3 or TRBV12-4 and J is TRBJ2-3; TRBD2 agrees at 9 bases. The CDR3 totals 16 residues. V lost 7 bases to trimming and J lost 0 bases; unmatched junction nucleotides: 8. The CDR3 here is CASKKSGGLSTDTQYF. DNA of the CDR3: TGTGCCAGCAAAAAAAGCGGGGGGCTTAGCACAGATACGCAGTATTTT.

This clonotype was seen a few times. The rearrangement joins TRBV28 to TRBJ2-7, with D possibly called TRBD1 or TRBD2 (6 bases each). Germline CDR1 is MDHEN and CDR2 is SYDVKM. The CDR3 is 14 amino acids. V was shortened by 6 bases and J by 5 bases, with 17 bases between the two germline ends. Here the CDR3 DNA reads TGTGCCAGCAGCCCTTTTGGGGGGCGAAACGAGCAGTACTTC. Its protein product is CASSPFGGRNEQYF.

This chain uses TRBV4-3 with TRBJ2-3; 8 bases map to TRBD2. Germline-derived CDR1 and CDR2 are LGHNA and YSLEER. Trimming cost V 4 bases and J 4 bases; bases outside gene matches: 7. CDR3 length equals 15 residues. For the CDR3, the DNA is TGCGCCAGCAGCCCGCTTGGTAGCGGGGCAGATACGCAGTATTTT. Protein product: CASSPLGSGADTQYF.

This clonotype is labeled as large. This chain joins TRBV18 and TRBJ1-1, with 8 positions matching TRBD1. The V gene's germline CDR1 is KGHSH and CDR2 LQKENI. The CDR3 loop spans 13 amino acids. Losses at the gene ends were 5 bases for V and 1 base for J; bases not matched to a gene: 0. The CDR3 DNA follows: TGTGCCAGCTCAGGACAGGGGAACACTGAAGCTTTCTTT. Its translation is CASSGQGNTEAFF.

The V and J genes are TRBV12-3 or TRBV12-4 and TRBJ1-1; D perhaps matches TRBD1 (6 bases). The CDR3 contains 15 residues. V was pared by 6 bases and J by 3 bases, with 17 bases between. The CDR3 loop reads CASRPLNRADTEAFF. The CDR3 DNA reads TGTGCCAGCAGACCTTTAAACAGGGCTGACACTGAAGCTTTCTTT.

In its sample, this clonotype is large. This chain links TRBV15 with TRBJ1-2; D remains ambiguous. There are 14 residues in the CDR3. Germline CDR1 LNHNV, CDR2 YYDKDF (reference sequence). Trimming removed 0 bases at V and 4 bases at J, with 9 bases between. The chain's CDR3 is CATSREKLGYGYTF. For the CDR3, the DNA is TGTGCCACCAGCAGAGAAAAATTAGGCTATGGCTACACCTTC.